These 4 T cell receptor beta chains were sequenced from one sample in a study of T cell responses to AZD1222 COVID-19 vaccine. Sequencing was performed with immunoSEQ multiplex PCR; in TCRdb, only in-frame clones are kept and a portion is missing. This table has about 83,000 clones, more than 75% appearing once. The sample was peripheral blood, taken on day 0 of MenACWY control vaccination. The source of these receptors is an adult in good health.

V and J are TRBV4-1 and TRBJ1-1; D gene uncertain. The germline V gene has CDR1 MGHRA and CDR2 YSYEKL. V gave up 0 bases and J gave up 3 bases, with 11 bases separating them. The CDR3 runs 15 residues. CDR3 bases: TGCGCCAGCAGCCAAGATCCCCGGGCGGACACTGAAGCTTTCTTT. Residues: CASSQDPRADTEAFF.

The V gene is TRBV5-8, the J gene TRBJ1-1, with 7 bases aligning to TRBD1. The CDR3 loop spans 17 amino acids. Germline CDR1 and CDR2: SGHTS and YDEGEE. With 2 bases clipped from V and 0 bases from J, the junction kept 10 bases outside the gene matches. DNA of the CDR3: TGTGCCAGCAGCTTATATTTATATGACAGGGTGAACACTGAAGCTTTCTTT. It encodes CASSLYLYDRVNTEAFF.

The V call is TRBV28, the J call TRBJ2-5, with 7 bases that match TRBD2. The junction had 12 bases not matched to a gene; V was cut back by 6 bases and J by 2 bases. Looked up from germline, CDR1 is MDHEN and CDR2 is SYDVKM. The CDR3 is made up of 16 amino acids. The CDR3 DNA reads as TGTGCCAGCAGACCAATGGGGGGAGGGCCACAAGAGACCCAGTACTTC. Residues: CASRPMGGGPQETQYF.

This chain uses TRBV18 with TRBJ2-2, with D possibly TRBD1 on 5 matching bases. Germline lookup yields CDR1 KGHSH and CDR2 LQKENI. Trimming took 3 bases from V and 6 from J, leaving 8 bases between them. CDR3 size: 13 residues. CDR3 residues: CASSPGHPGELFF. The CDR3 coding sequence is TGTGCCAGCTCACCCGGACACCCCGGGGAGCTGTTTTTT.